A selection of T cell receptor beta chains follows, all from one sample in a study of blood T cell repertoires in COVID-19. Assay used: immunoSEQ multiplex PCR; TCRdb lists only in-frame clones, some missing. The sample includes some 120,000 clones, under 85% of them seen just once. The sequenced sample was peripheral blood. These receptors were taken from a woman aged 55-70 years with acute or convalescent COVID-19. Each CDR3 is given with its conserved first and last residue. A D gene is named only where the DNA matches it firmly. Size tells how often a clone was seen (once, few, many) or the class of an expanded clone, and some rows leave it out.

>TRBJ2-7|TRBV19|.|.
TGTGCCAGTAGTGATAGGGGATACGAGCAGTACTTC
CASSDRGYEQYF
>TRBJ1-2|TRBV24-1|TRBD1|.
TGTGCCACCAGTGAAGGGGGGACAGCCGGCTATGGCTACACCTTC
CATSEGGTAGYGYTF
>TRBJ1-2|TRBV24-1|.|.
TGTGCCACCAGTGACCCTAGCGACCCTTCTCCGGACTATGGCTACACCTTC
CATSDPSDPSPDYGYTF
>TRBJ1-1|TRBV5-1|TRBD1|.
TGCGCCAGCAGCTTGGTACAGGGGAAATACACTGAAGCTTTCTTT
CASSLVQGKYTEAFF
>TRBJ1-2|TRBV9|.|.
TGTGCCAGCAGCGTAGGGGCCGCCCGGTCTCAGGGCTACACCTTC
CASSVGAARSQGYTF
>TRBJ1-2|TRBV12-3/TRBV12-4|.|.
TGTGCCAGCAGTCGGACAGTAAACTATGGCTACACCTTC
CASSRTVNYGYTF
>TRBJ1-1|TRBV5-1|.|.
TGCGCCAGCAGCTTAACAGAGAACACTGAAGCTTTCTTT
CASSLTENTEAFF
>TRBJ2-5|TRBV5-6|TRBD1|.
TGTGCCAGCAGCTCGCTTACCCGACAGGGCAACCAAGAGACCCAGTACTTC
CASSSLTRQGNQETQYF
>TRBJ2-7|TRBV30|TRBD2|once
TGTGCCTGGAGCAGCGGGGCCTTTTACGAGCAGTACTTC
CAWSSGAFYEQYF
>TRBJ1-5|TRBV6-5|TRBD1|.
TGTGCCAGCAGGCAGGGGGCGCATGGCAATCAGCCCCAGCATTTT
CASRQGAHGNQPQHF
>TRBJ1-2|TRBV19|TRBD1|.
TGTGCCAGTAGCCCGACAGGGGACTATGGCTACACCTTC
CASSPTGDYGYTF
>TRBJ2-7|TRBV7-9|TRBD1|.
TGTGCCAGCAGCTTTTACGGACAGGGGCCGTCCTACGAGCAGTACTTC
CASSFYGQGPSYEQYF
>TRBJ1-2|TRBV14|.|.
TGTGCCAGCAGCCAAGGGACTTCCAATGGCTACACCTTC
CASSQGTSNGYTF
>TRBJ1-6|TRBV7-3|TRBD1|.
TGTGCCAGCAGCTTAGGGACAGTTAATTCACCCCTCCACTTT
CASSLGTVNSPLHF
>TRBJ2-3|TRBV4-1|TRBD2|.
TGCGCCAGCAGCCAAGGGTGGGCTAGCGGGGGGGCTGGCACAGATACGCAGTATTTT
CASSQGWASGGAGTDTQYF
>TRBJ1-1|TRBV12-3/TRBV12-4|TRBD1|.
TGTGCCAGCAGTCGACAGGGGGCAGCTGAAGCTTTCTTT
CASSRQGAAEAFF
>TRBJ1-1|TRBV5-1|.|.
TGCGCCAGCAGGTTGGGGGCCCAAGCAACGACTGAAGCTTTCTTT
CASRLGAQATTEAFF
>TRBJ1-1|TRBV20-1|.|.
TGCAGTGCGACCAGCGGATTTGAAGCTTTCTTT
CSATSGFEAFF
>TRBJ2-7|TRBV5-1|TRBD1|.
TGCGCCAGCAGCTCATCCCGGGACAGGGCAGCGTACGAGCAGTACTTC
CASSSSRDRAAYEQYF
>TRBJ1-5|TRBV20-1|TRBD1|.
TGCAGTGCTAGTAAGGGGGCATTAGGCAATCAGCCCCAGCATTTT
CSASKGALGNQPQHF
>TRBJ1-4|TRBV30|.|.
TGTGCCTGGAGCTCGGGAAGTGCTTTCGGTCATGAAAAACTGTTTTTT
CAWSSGSAFGHEKLFF
>TRBJ1-2|TRBV10-3|.|.
TGTGCCATCAGTGACCAGGGGACGGACTATGGCTACACCTTC
CAISDQGTDYGYTF
>TRBJ1-1|TRBV5-6|TRBD1|.
TGTGCCAGCAGCTTGGGTGGGACAGGGAAGACTGAAGCTTTCTTT
CASSLGGTGKTEAFF
>TRBJ1-6|TRBV19|.|few
TGTGCCAGTAGTATTACCCAGGGAATAAATTCACCCCTCCACTTT
CASSITQGINSPLHF
>TRBJ1-6|TRBV5-8|.|.
TGTGCCAGCAGCTTGGGTCGGGGAGAACCCCTCCACTTT
CASSLGRGEPLHF
>TRBJ1-1|TRBV6-2/TRBV6-3|TRBD1|.
TGTGCCAGCAGTTACTCAAGGGACAGGGGAAGGACTGAAGCTTTCTTT
CASSYSRDRGRTEAFF
>TRBJ1-6|TRBV4-1|.|.
TGCGCCAGCAGCCAAGATGGGTTGAGACAGACCCGGGTCAATTCACCCCTCCACTTT
CASSQDGLRQTRVNSPLHF
>TRBJ2-5|TRBV7-9|.|.
TGTGCCAGCAGCCGAGCAGGGACTGAGACCCAGTACTTC
CASSRAGTETQYF
>TRBJ2-1|TRBV14|TRBD2|.
TGTGCCAGCAGCCAACTCGGGGGGGTGTCCTACAATGAGCAGTTCTTC
CASSQLGGVSYNEQFF
>TRBJ2-7|TRBV7-9|TRBD1|.
TGTGCCAGCAGTTCGCAGGGGGTCACCTACGAGCAGTACTTC
CASSSQGVTYEQYF
>TRBJ2-7|TRBV6-5|TRBD2|.
TGTGCCAGCAGTTACATAAGCGGGGGGATCGCCTACGAGCAGTACTTC
CASSYISGGIAYEQYF
>TRBJ1-2|TRBV3-1/TRBV3-2|.|.
TGTGCCAGCAGCCAGAATCCTCTCACACAGGGTTCTAACTATGGCTACACCTTC
CASSQNPLTQGSNYGYTF
>TRBJ1-1|TRBV10-2|.|.
TGCGCCAGCAGGGGGGGGGTTGGAGGGAACACTGAAGCTTTCTTT
CASRGGVGGNTEAFF
>TRBJ1-4|TRBV19|.|.
TGTGCCAGCAAACCCGGGACACTCACCTCTAATGAAAAACTGTTTTTT
CASKPGTLTSNEKLFF
>TRBJ2-1|TRBV5-4|.|.
TGTGCCAGCAGCTTCACGGGCGGGGGCCGCAATGAGCAGTTCTTC
CASSFTGGGRNEQFF
>TRBJ1-2|TRBV15|.|.
TGTGCCACCAGCAGAGATCAGGCTTTTCTGGGCGGCTACACCTTC
CATSRDQAFLGGYTF
>TRBJ2-3|TRBV11-2|TRBD1|.
TGTGCCAGCCTCCGGGACAGGGGGCGGAATACGCAGTATTTT
CASLRDRGRNTQYF
>TRBJ1-3|TRBV7-6|TRBD1|.
TGTGCCAGCAGCTTATCGAGGATTACAGGGGGAGGAAACACCATATATTTT
CASSLSRITGGGNTIYF
>TRBJ1-2|TRBV5-1|TRBD1|.
TGCGCCAGCAGCTTACAGGGGATTGATGAAGGCTACACCTTC
CASSLQGIDEGYTF
>TRBJ1-1|TRBV14|.|few
TGTGCCAGCAGCCACCTTAACACTGAAGCTTTCTTT
CASSHLNTEAFF
>TRBJ1-1|TRBV19|.|.
TGTGCCAGTACTCCTCGCGAGGTTAGGGGAAGGGCTGAAGCTTTCTTT
CASTPREVRGRAEAFF
>TRBJ1-2|TRBV19|TRBD1|few
TGTGCCAGTAGTCTCCAGGGGGCCGACGGCTACACCTTC
CASSLQGADGYTF
>TRBJ1-2|TRBV7-9|.|.
TGTGCCAGCAGCTTAGCGACACCAGCTAACTATGGCTACACCTTC
CASSLATPANYGYTF
>TRBJ1-3|TRBV19|.|few
TGTGCCAGTAAAGGCGGGGGGCAACACTCTGGAAACACCATATATTTT
CASKGGGQHSGNTIYF
>TRBJ1-1|TRBV20-1|.|.
TGCAGTGCTAGTGGGAGTTTGAACACTGAAGCTTTCTTT
CSASGSLNTEAFF
>TRBJ1-2|TRBV11-2|TRBD1|.
TGTGCCAGCAGCTCCCGGACAGGGTGGAACTATGGCTACACCTTC
CASSSRTGWNYGYTF
>TRBJ1-1|TRBV19|TRBD1|.
TGTGCCAGTAGTATGAGCTCAGGGGGTGTCACTGAAGCTTTCTTT
CASSMSSGGVTEAFF
>TRBJ1-1|TRBV29-1|.|.
TGCAGCGTCATGGGGAGTTGGAACACTGAAGCTTTCTTT
CSVMGSWNTEAFF
>TRBJ1-2|TRBV12-5|TRBD1|.
TGTGCTAGTGGTCCAGGACAGGGGAGGTTTCGTGGCTACACCTTC
CASGPGQGRFRGYTF
>TRBJ1-2|TRBV20-1|.|.
TGCAGTGCTAGTCGGGACACCTTCTATGGCTACACCTTC
CSASRDTFYGYTF
>TRBJ1-4|TRBV7-2|.|few
TGTGCCAGCAGCTCCCCGGGGCAGGGGATCGAAAAACTGTTTTTT
CASSSPGQGIEKLFF
>TRBJ1-5|TRBV2|.|.
TGTGCCAGTATGGGCCCGAGCAATCAGCCCCAGCATTTT
CASMGPSNQPQHF
>TRBJ1-6|TRBV7-9|.|.
TGTGCCAGCAGCTTGATAGGGGGTGGTTCACCCCTCCACTTT
CASSLIGGGSPLHF
>TRBJ1-1|TRBV9|.|.
TGTGCCAGCAGCCCTATGGAGGGTTTGAACACTGAAGCTTTCTTT
CASSPMEGLNTEAFF